This TCR beta chain was captured in a study of T-cell reconstitution after alpha-beta-depleted transplantation in children. Study-wide results and caveats: Roughly two months post-transplant, alpha-beta T cells reportedly originated from several hundred graft clones that had expanded. Surviving recipient T cells and intrathymic progenitors accounted for some patients' high TCRbeta diversity at day 60. Among T cells one year after transplant, newly produced cells accounted for most counts and diversity.

Unique molecular identifiers tagged the TCRbeta library. TCRdb redid the calling of the PCR reads with MiXCR, one entry per CDR3 protein. Of some 300,000 distinct CDR3 sequences listed, around a tenth are singletons. The germline gives CDR1 MDHEN, CDR2 SYDVKM. V was clipped by 5 bases and J by 0 bases; unmatched bases: 8. This CDR3 is built from 17 residues. There are many counts of this clonotype. The antigen is not known. The J gene is TRBJ2-4, the V gene TRBV28; 9 bases agree with TRBD1. The specimen was PBMCs, collected before TCRalphabeta/CD19-depleted stem cell transplant. This clonotype originated in a boy under two years old with acute myeloid leukemia, due to receive a stem cell transplant. The CDR3 bases are TGTGCCAGCAGTCCTCAGGGACAGGGTAAAGCCAAAAACATTCAGTACTTC. Its translation is CASSPQGQGKAKNIQYF.